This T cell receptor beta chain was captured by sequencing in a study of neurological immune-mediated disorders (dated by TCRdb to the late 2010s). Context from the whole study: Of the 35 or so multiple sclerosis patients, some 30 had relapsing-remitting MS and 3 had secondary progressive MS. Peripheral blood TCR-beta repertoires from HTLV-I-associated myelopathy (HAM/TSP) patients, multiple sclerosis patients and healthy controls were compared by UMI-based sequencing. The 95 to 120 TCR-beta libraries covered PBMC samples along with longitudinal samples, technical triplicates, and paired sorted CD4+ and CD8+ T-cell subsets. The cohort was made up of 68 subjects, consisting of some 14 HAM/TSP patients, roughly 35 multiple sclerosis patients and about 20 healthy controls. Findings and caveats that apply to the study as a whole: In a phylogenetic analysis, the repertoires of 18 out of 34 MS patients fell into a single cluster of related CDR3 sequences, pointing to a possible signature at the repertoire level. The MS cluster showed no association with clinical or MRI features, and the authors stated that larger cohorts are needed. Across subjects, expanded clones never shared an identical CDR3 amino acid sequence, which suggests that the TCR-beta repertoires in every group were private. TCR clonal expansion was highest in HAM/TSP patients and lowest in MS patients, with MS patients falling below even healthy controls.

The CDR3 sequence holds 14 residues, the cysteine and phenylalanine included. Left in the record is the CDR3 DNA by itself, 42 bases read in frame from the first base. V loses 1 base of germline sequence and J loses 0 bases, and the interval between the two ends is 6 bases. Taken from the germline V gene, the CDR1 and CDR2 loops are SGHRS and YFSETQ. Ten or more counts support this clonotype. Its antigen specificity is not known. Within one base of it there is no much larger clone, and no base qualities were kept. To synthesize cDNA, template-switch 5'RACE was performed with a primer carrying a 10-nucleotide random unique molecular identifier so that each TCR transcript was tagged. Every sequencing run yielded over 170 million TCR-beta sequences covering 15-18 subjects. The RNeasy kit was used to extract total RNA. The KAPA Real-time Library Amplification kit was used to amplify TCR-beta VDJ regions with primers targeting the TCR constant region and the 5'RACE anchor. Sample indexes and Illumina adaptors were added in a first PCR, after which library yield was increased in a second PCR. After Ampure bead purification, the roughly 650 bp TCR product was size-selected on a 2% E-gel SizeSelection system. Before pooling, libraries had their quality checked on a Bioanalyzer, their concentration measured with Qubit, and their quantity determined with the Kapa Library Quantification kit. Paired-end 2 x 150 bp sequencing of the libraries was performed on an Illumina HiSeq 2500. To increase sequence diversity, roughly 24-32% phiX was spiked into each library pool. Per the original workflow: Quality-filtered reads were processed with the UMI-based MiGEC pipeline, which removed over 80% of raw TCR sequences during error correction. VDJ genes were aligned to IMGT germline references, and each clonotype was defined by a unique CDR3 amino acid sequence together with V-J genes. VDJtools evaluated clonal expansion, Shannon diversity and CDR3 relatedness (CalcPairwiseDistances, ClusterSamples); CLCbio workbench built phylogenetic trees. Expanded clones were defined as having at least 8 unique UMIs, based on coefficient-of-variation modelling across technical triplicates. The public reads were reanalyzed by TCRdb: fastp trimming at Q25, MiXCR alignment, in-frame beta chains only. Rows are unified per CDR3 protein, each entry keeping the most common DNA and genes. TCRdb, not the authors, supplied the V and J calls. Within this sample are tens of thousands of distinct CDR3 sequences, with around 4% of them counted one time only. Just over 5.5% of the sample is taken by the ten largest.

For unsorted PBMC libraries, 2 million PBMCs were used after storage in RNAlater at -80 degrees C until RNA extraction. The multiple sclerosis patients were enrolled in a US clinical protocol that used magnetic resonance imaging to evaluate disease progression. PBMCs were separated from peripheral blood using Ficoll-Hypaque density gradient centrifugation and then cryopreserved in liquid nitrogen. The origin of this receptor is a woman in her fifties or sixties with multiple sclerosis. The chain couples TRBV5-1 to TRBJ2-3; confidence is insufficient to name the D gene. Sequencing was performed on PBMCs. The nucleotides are TGCGCCAGCAGCTTGCAGAGGAGCACAGATACGCAGTATTTT. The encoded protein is CASSLQRSTDTQYF.